This passage covers 9 T cell receptor beta chains from one sample sequenced in a study of T cells in Graves' hyperthyroidism and ophthalmopathy. What was amplified from RNA transcripts were TCR beta CDR3 regions. The TCR CDR3 was amplified in a first-round RT-PCR using the HTBI primer set. From the multiplex PCR reads, TCRdb called clonotypes with MiXCR, one entry per CDR3 protein. The table has a few hundred thousand distinct CDR3 sequences, less than 20% seen once. Input material: blood. Receptors originate from a woman in her twenties or thirties with Graves' hyperthyroidism.

This clonotype occurred many times. This chain uses TRBV30 with TRBJ1-1, with TRBD1 matching 9 bases. The CDR3 has 13 amino acids. The V and J ends lost 7 bases and 6 bases, in that order; junction bases with no gene match: 9. Looked up from germline, CDR1 is GTSNPN and CDR2 is SVGIG (reference sequence). CDR3 residues: CASSPGQGPEAFF. The CDR3 region has the DNA TGTGCCTCTTCCCCCGGACAGGGGCCTGAAGCTTTCTTT.

The sample holds many counts of this clonotype. The rearrangement uses TRBV10-3 and TRBJ1-1, with TRBD1 identical over 9 bases. CDR1 and CDR2 (germline): ENHRY, SYGVKD. CDR3 length: 13 amino acids. V was clipped by 8 bases and J by 4 bases; unmatched bases: 5. Here the CDR3 reads CAISGTGSTEAFF. The CDR3 coding sequence is TGTGCCATCTCTGGGACAGGGAGCACTGAAGCTTTCTTT.

This clonotype was recorded many times. The rearrangement joins TRBV6-5 to TRBJ1-1, with 8 bases identical to TRBD1. Germline V gene lookup returns CDR1 MNHEY and CDR2 SVGAGI. The CDR3 contains 22 residues. The junction had 24 bases not matched to a gene; V was cut back by 0 bases and J by 3 bases. This chain's CDR3 is CASSYSLRVIRRQGRVYTEAFF. The CDR3 DNA reads as TGTGCCAGCAGTTACTCGCTCCGGGTGATTAGGCGACAGGGGAGGGTGTACACTGAAGCTTTCTTT.

The V call is TRBV6-1, the J call TRBJ2-7; 10 bases fit TRBD1. Germline CDR1 reads MNHNS; CDR2 reads SASEGT. The CDR3 has 16 residues. Unmatched junction bases numbered 12, after V lost 7 bases and J lost 3 bases. DNA for the CDR3: TGTGCCAGCAATACAATACCGGGACAGGGGAACTACGAGCAGTACTTC. It is translated as CASNTIPGQGNYEQYF.

The chain uses TRBV6-5 and TRBJ1-1; 7 bases fit TRBD1. This CDR3 comprises 16 residues. Germline V gene data show CDR1 as MNHEY and CDR2 as SVGAGI. Unmatched junction bases numbered 8, after V lost 2 bases and J lost 2 bases. As DNA, the CDR3 is TGTGCCAGCAGTTACCAAAGGACAGGAATCAACACTGAAGCTTTCTTT. This sequence encodes CASSYQRTGINTEAFF.

This clonotype was picked up many times. The rearrangement uses TRBV6-1 and TRBJ2-7; 9 bases map to TRBD1. Germline lookup yields CDR1 MNHNS and CDR2 SASEGT. The CDR3 sequence is 14 residues long. V gave up 5 bases and J gave up 5 bases; unmatched junction bases: 7. CDR3 DNA sequence: TGTGCCAGCAGTTCAAACAGGGGGCCCCACGAGCAGTACTTC. Its protein is CASSSNRGPHEQYF.

This clonotype was detected ten times or more. V gene TRBV6-2 or TRBV6-3 combines with J gene TRBJ2-7; maybe TRBD2 (6 bases). V shed 7 bases and J shed 4 bases, with 20 bases lying between them. Germline V gives CDR1 MNHEY, CDR2 SVGEGT. The CDR3 covers 15 residues. The CDR3 coding sequence is TGTGCCAGCAATCATCGGAGGGCTCACCTATACGAGCAGTACTTC. As protein: CASNHRRAHLYEQYF.

The chain couples TRBV28 to TRBJ1-2; 7 nucleotides match TRBD1. J gave up 8 bases and V 1 base, and 7 bases lay outside the gene matches. Looked up from germline, CDR1 is MDHEN and CDR2 is SYDVKM. This CDR3 contains 14 residues. The CDR3, as DNA: TGTGCCAGCAGTTTATTGGCGACAGGGAGAGGCTACACCTTC. Its protein product is CASSLLATGRGYTF.

This clonotype was found many times. The chain uses TRBV5-1 and TRBJ2-1; 10 nucleotides agree with TRBD2. Looked up from germline, CDR1 is SGHRS and CDR2 is YFSETQ. CDR3 size: 16 residues. The trim removed 4 bases at V and 5 bases at J, leaving 9 bases unmatched. The CDR3 sequence is CASSITGTSVNNEQFF. The CDR3 DNA reads TGCGCCAGCAGCATAACCGGGACTAGCGTAAACAATGAGCAGTTCTTC. The variable domain in full, with the rest retrieved from reference TRBV5-1 and TRBJ2-1, is KAGVTQTPRYLIKTRGQQVTLSCSPISGHRSVSWYQQTPGQGLQFLFEYFSETQRNKGNFPGRFSGRQFSNSRSEMNVSTLELGDSALYLCASSITGTSVNNEQFFGPGTRLTVL.